This T cell receptor beta chain was sequenced for a study of T-cell reconstitution after alpha-beta-depleted transplantation in children. Notes on the study in general: Among T cells one year after transplant, newly produced cells accounted for most counts and diversity. It was surviving recipient T cells and thymic progenitors that gave some patients high TCRbeta diversity at day 60. At around two months after transplant, the alpha-beta T cells were reportedly derived from several hundred expanded clones that came from non-depleted graft cells.

Using unique molecular identifiers, the investigators prepared the TCRbeta library. Via MiXCR, TCRdb re-called the PCR reads, giving one row per CDR3 protein. Counted here are 190,000 or so distinct CDR3 sequences, 6.3% occurring once; the ten biggest clones make up 4.5%. This clonotype was counted many times. Its specificity is unknown. The receptor was isolated from a girl less than two years old with combined immunodeficiency, due to receive a stem cell transplant. Sequencing used PBMCs, obtained before TCRalphabeta/CD19-depleted stem cell transplant.

In DNA form, the CDR3 reads TGTGCCAGCAGCGTAGCTACTTTCGCGGGAGGGCCGGACGAGCAGTACTTC. Residues: CASSVATFAGGPDEQYF. V gene TRBV9 combines with J gene TRBJ2-7, with 9 bases lining up with TRBD2. Germline CDR1 is SGDLS and CDR2 is YYNGEE. This CDR3 region has 17 residues. After removal of 0 bases from V and 5 bases from J, the junction contained 12 bases not matched to a gene.